This T cell receptor beta chain is drawn from a study of blood T cell repertoires in COVID-19 (dated by TCRdb to between 2020 and 2021). Regarding the research as a whole: The collaborator samples originated in the United States, Italy and Spain and spanned the acute and convalescent phases of COVID-19. The prospective study material was composed of cDNA or gDNA derived from T cells, B-cell-depleted T cells, or PBMCs. Subjects who had been exposed to COVID-19, were actively infected with it, or had recovered from it provided the deeply sampled blood TCRbeta repertoires that made up the dataset. The repertoires were made available in a free public database intended to serve as a resource for research on the immune response to SARS-CoV-2. Samples came from the ongoing ImmuneRACE study (first 160 participants) plus 1,254 subjects from 6 global collaborators. The sample metadata nearly always contained a de-identified subject ID, COVID-19 status, age in years and sex. HLA class I and class II types, where available, came from metadata supplied by the sample provider rather than from assay-based typing. On the study overall, not on this receptor specifically: Clinical and demographic metadata were provided uncurated, with the amount varying by source and participant.

The CDR3 sequence holds 12 residues, the cysteine and phenylalanine included. Only the CDR3 portion is preserved as DNA: 36 bases, with reading frame beginning at the first base. The germline V gene supplies CDR1 MDHEN and CDR2 SYDVKM. V trim: 10 bases; J trim: 3 bases; unmatched bases: 5. Concerning this clone: Its antigen specificity is not known. The sample holds no much larger clone one base away, and base qualities are not on file.

Each collaborating institution followed its own protocols to collect whole blood in K2EDTA tubes. For TCRbeta analysis, collaborators shipped samples as frozen whole blood, isolated PBMCs, or DNA extracted from either of those sample types. TCRbeta CDR3 regions were amplified from genomic DNA using the immunoSEQ Assay, a bias-controlled multiplex PCR. In the source study's methods: Nucleated cell counts per sample were estimated from amplification of reference gene primers within the assay. Sequence reads were collapsed and filtered to measure the absolute abundance of every unique TCRbeta CDR3 rearrangement. For each sample, productive Simpson clonality was calculated as the square root of Simpson's diversity index across productive rearrangements. TCRdb limited this immuneACCESS table to in-frame rearrangements with V and J called. A share of clones is missing; checked studies link under half to unresolved V genes, and the rest is unexplained. Clonal size and the V and J genes are those of that table, whereas D and trimming came from the DNA. Present in this sample are around 47,000 clones, 85% to 90% of which were seen just once. The ten largest make up approximately 8.1% of the sample.

The TCR sequence derives from an elderly man with active or convalescent COVID-19. The V and J genes are TRBV28 and TRBJ2-5, and 7 junction bases match TRBD1. What was sequenced was peripheral blood. The CDR3: CATETGKETQYF. The DNA is TGTGCCACCGAGACAGGGAAAGAGACCCAGTACTTC.